The entry that follows covers one T cell receptor beta chain sequence. In the authors' methods: Differences in CDR3 between clinicopathological groups were drawn on to build a classifier intended to discriminate distant-metastatic papillary thyroid cancer patients. MiXCR was used by TCRdb to re-call the PCR reads. TCRdb, not the original authors, processed these V and J calls. The sample shows about 6,200 clones, approximately 33% of them seen only once. The germline V gene encodes CDR1 MNHEY and CDR2 SVGAGI. There are 17 residues in the CDR3. J lost 2 bases, V lost 2 bases, and 6 bases had no gene match. These data originate in a study of metastatic and nonmetastatic thyroid tumors. All patients reached thyroid surgery having received no treatment beforehand.

The specimen was adjacent normal tissue. This rearrangement joins TRBV6-5 to TRBJ2-3; TRBD2 aligns across 11 bases. This sequence was found in a female donor with papillary thyroid cancer or a benign thyroid nodule (not recorded which). Some clones in this sample may be carry-over from other donors' samples. In nucleotides, the CDR3 is TGTGCCAGCAGTTACGGGGGACTAGCGGTGGCCACAGATACGCAGTATTTT. Its protein product is CASSYGGLAVATDTQYF.